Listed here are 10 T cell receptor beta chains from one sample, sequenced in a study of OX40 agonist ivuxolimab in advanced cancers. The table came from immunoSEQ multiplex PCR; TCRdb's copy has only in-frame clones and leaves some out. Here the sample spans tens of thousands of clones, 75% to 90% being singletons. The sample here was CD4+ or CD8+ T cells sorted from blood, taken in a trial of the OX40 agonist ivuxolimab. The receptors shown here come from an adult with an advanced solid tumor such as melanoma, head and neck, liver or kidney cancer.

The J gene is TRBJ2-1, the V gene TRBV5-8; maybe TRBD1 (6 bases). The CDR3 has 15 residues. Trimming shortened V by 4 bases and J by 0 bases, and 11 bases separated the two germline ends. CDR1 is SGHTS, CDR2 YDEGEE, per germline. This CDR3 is CASSPGQSSYNEQFF. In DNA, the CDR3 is TGTGCCAGCAGCCCCGGACAGAGCTCCTACAATGAGCAGTTCTTC.

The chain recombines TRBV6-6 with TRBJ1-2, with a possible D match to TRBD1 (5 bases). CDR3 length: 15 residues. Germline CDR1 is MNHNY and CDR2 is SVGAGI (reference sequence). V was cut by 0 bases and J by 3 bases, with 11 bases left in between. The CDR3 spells CASSYSRWGDYGYTF. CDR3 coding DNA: TGTGCCAGCAGTTACTCGAGATGGGGGGACTATGGCTACACCTTC.

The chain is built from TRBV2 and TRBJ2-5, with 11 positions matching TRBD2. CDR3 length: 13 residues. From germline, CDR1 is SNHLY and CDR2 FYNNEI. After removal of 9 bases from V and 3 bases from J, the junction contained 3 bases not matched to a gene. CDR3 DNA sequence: TGTGCCAGTGCGGGACTAGCGGAAGAGACCCAGTACTTC. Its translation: CASAGLAEETQYF. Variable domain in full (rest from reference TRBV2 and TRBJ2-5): EPEVTQTPSHQVTQMGQEVILRCVPISNHLYFYWYRQILGQKVEFLVSFYNNEISEKSEIFDDQFSVERPDGSNFTLKIRSTKLEDSAMYFCASAGLAEETQYFGPGTRLLVL.

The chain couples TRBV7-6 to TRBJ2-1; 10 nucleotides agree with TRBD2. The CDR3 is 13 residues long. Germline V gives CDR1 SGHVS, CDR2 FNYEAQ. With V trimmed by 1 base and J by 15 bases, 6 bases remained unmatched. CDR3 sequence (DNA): TGTGCCAGCAGCTTAGAGGTAGCGGGAGGTCTGTTCTTC. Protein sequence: CASSLEVAGGLFF. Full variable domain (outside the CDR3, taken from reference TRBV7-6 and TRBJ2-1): GAGVSQSPRYKVTKRGQDVALRCDPISGHVSLYWYRQALGQGPEFLTYFNYEAQQDKSGLPNDRFSAERPEGSISTLTIQRTEQRDSAMYRCASSLEVAGGLFFGPGTRLTVL.

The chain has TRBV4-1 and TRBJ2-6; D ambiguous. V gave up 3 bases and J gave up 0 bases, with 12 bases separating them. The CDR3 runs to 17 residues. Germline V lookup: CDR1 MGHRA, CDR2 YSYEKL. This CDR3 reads CASSQVTRSSGANVLTF. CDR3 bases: TGCGCCAGCAGCCAGGTTACACGGAGCTCTGGGGCCAACGTCCTGACTTTC.

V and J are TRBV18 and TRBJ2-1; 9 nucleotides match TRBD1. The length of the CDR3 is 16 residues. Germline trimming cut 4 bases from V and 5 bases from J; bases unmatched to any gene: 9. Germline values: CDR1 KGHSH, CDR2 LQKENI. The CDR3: CASSQWTGDNDNEQFF. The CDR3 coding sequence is TGTGCCAGCTCACAGTGGACAGGGGATAACGACAATGAGCAGTTCTTC.

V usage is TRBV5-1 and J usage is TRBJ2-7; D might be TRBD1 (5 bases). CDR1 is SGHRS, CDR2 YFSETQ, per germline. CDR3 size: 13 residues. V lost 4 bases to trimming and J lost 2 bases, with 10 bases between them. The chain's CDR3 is CASSKTVTYEQYF. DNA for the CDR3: TGCGCCAGCAGCAAGACAGTTACCTACGAGCAGTACTTC.

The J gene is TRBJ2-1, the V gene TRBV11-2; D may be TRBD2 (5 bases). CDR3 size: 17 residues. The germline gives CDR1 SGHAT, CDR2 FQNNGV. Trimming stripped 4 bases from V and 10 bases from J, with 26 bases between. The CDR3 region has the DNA TGTGCCAGCAGCTGGGGAGCCTCGGCTGGCGTACAATGGGAGCAGTTCTTC. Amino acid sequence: CASSWGASAGVQWEQFF.

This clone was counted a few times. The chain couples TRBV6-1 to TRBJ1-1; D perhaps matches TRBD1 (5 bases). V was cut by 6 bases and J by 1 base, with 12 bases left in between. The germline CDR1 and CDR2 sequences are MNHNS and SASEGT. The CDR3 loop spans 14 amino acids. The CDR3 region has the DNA TGTGCCAGCAGGGCGAAAGGGGAGAACACTGAAGCTTTCTTT. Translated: CASRAKGENTEAFF.

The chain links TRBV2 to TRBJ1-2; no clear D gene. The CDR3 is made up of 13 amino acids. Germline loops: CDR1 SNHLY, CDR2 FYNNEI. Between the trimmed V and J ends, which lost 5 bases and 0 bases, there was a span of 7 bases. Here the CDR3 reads CASSYLANYGYTF. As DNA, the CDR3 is TGTGCCAGCAGTTATCTGGCTAACTATGGCTACACCTTC. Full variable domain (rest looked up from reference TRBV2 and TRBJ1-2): EPEVTQTPSHQVTQMGQEVILRCVPISNHLYFYWYRQILGQKVEFLVSFYNNEISEKSEIFDDQFSVERPDGSNFTLKIRSTKLEDSAMYFCASSYLANYGYTFGSGTRLTVV.